This T cell receptor (beta chain) derives from a study of siplizumab effects on memory and regulatory T cells. Study-wide results and caveats: The alloreactive clones that mapped to unstimulated subsets made up only a minor fraction. Naive T cells appeared more varied than memory cells and looked like key alloresponse contributors. Whether proliferating Tregs in siplizumab cultures suppress was not functionally confirmed.

Sequenced by immunoSEQ multiplex PCR; TCRdb stores in-frame clones only, minus some. This sample has about 75,000 clones; 93% occur once, and the top ten carry 4.5% to 6.5%. Concerning this clone: Its antigen is not known.

J lost 4 bases, V lost 6 bases, and 7 bases had no gene match. CDR3 size: 15 residues. CDR1 and CDR2 (germline): LNHDA, SQIVND (reference sequence). The material sequenced was CD8+ T cells sorted from blood. The chain employs TRBV19 and TRBJ1-3; 9 bases fit TRBD1. This TCR was recovered from a human donor in good health. The CDR3 DNA reads TGTGCCAGTAGCGAGACAGGGGGTGCCGGAAACACCATATATTTT. Its protein is CASSETGGAGNTIYF.